A selection of T cell receptor beta chains follows, all from one sample in a study of blood T cell repertoires in COVID-19. The protocol was immunoSEQ multiplex PCR, while the TCRdb copy is restricted to in-frame clones and leaves out a portion. The sample records more than 45,000 clones, more than 80% being singletons. The sample taken for sequencing was peripheral blood. The receptors originated from a human donor in a cohort sampled during active COVID-19. The CDR3 runs from the conserved cysteine through the conserved F or W. Fields, in order: CDR3 DNA, CDR3 protein, J gene, clone size, V gene, D gene. The D gene is left open where the match is weak. A row's size may be missing; if present it is once, few, many or a size class.

CDR3nt: TGTGCCAGCAGCCAAGTCCAGGGTCACTATGGCTACACCTTC
CDR3aa: CASSQVQGHYGYTF
j_gene: TRBJ1-2
abundance: once
v_gene: TRBV3-1/TRBV3-2
d_gene: NA

CDR3nt: TGTGCCAGCAGGAAAGCGGGAGGTCCCTACAATGAGCAGTTCTTC
CDR3aa: CASRKAGGPYNEQFF
j_gene: TRBJ2-1
abundance: NA
v_gene: TRBV28
d_gene: TRBD2

CDR3nt: TGTGCCAGCAGACCTACTAGCGGGGGGGCCGGGGAGCTGTTTTTT
CDR3aa: CASRPTSGGAGELFF
j_gene: TRBJ2-2
abundance: once
v_gene: TRBV6-5
d_gene: TRBD2

CDR3nt: TGTGCCAGCAGCTCGGAAATACGGGGTGGCGGGGAGCTGTTTTTT
CDR3aa: CASSSEIRGGGELFF
j_gene: TRBJ2-2
abundance: NA
v_gene: TRBV11-2
d_gene: NA

CDR3nt: TGTGCCAGTAGCATACCGGGACAGGGGGGCCTCCACTTT
CDR3aa: CASSIPGQGGLHF
j_gene: TRBJ1-6
abundance: NA
v_gene: TRBV19
d_gene: TRBD1

CDR3nt: TGTGCCAGCAGCTTAGGGACAGGGGGGAACACTGAAGCTTTCTTT
CDR3aa: CASSLGTGGNTEAFF
j_gene: TRBJ1-1
abundance: NA
v_gene: TRBV7-6
d_gene: TRBD1

CDR3nt: TGTGCCAGCAGTAGAGACAGGGGGCCCTACAATGAGCAGTTCTTC
CDR3aa: CASSRDRGPYNEQFF
j_gene: TRBJ2-1
abundance: NA
v_gene: TRBV6-4
d_gene: TRBD1

CDR3nt: TGCGCCAGCAGCTTCGAGCCGACAGGCGGAAAGAACTTC
CDR3aa: CASSFEPTGGKNF
j_gene: TRBJ1-2
abundance: NA
v_gene: TRBV5-1
d_gene: NA

CDR3nt: TGTGCCAGCAGTTACTCGAATCCGGGACAGGGAACTGAAGCTTTCTTT
CDR3aa: CASSYSNPGQGTEAFF
j_gene: TRBJ1-1
abundance: NA
v_gene: TRBV6-5
d_gene: TRBD1

CDR3nt: TGTGCCAGCAGCGCGGACAGGGGTAGCACAGATACGCAGTATTTT
CDR3aa: CASSADRGSTDTQYF
j_gene: TRBJ2-3
abundance: NA
v_gene: TRBV7-9
d_gene: TRBD1

CDR3nt: TGTGCCAGCAGCCCGAGGACTAGCGCAAACAATGAGCAGTTCTTC
CDR3aa: CASSPRTSANNEQFF
j_gene: TRBJ2-1
abundance: NA
v_gene: TRBV4-2
d_gene: TRBD2

CDR3nt: TGCAGCGGAGGGACAGGGCTCGATGATACGCAGTATTTT
CDR3aa: CSGGTGLDDTQYF
j_gene: TRBJ2-3
abundance: NA
v_gene: TRBV29-1
d_gene: TRBD1

CDR3nt: NA
CDR3aa: CASSNFGTGSYF
j_gene: TRBJ2-7
abundance: NA
v_gene: TRBV19
d_gene: NA

CDR3nt: TGCGCCAGCAGCTTGGGACAGGGAGATGAAAAACTGTTTTTT
CDR3aa: CASSLGQGDEKLFF
j_gene: TRBJ1-4
abundance: NA
v_gene: TRBV5-1
d_gene: TRBD1

CDR3nt: TGCAGCGTCTACGGGACTCTCTACGAGCAGTACTTC
CDR3aa: CSVYGTLYEQYF
j_gene: TRBJ2-7
abundance: NA
v_gene: TRBV29-1
d_gene: NA

CDR3nt: TGTGCCTGGAGGCGGGGACTAGCGGGAGATGAGCAGTTCTTC
CDR3aa: CAWRRGLAGDEQFF
j_gene: TRBJ2-1
abundance: once
v_gene: TRBV30
d_gene: TRBD2

CDR3nt: TGTGCCAGCTCATCGGGGACAGACTATGGCTACACCTTC
CDR3aa: CASSSGTDYGYTF
j_gene: TRBJ1-2
abundance: once
v_gene: TRBV18
d_gene: TRBD1

CDR3nt: TGTGCCAGCAGCCAAGAGCGGGTAAGGGCTGAAGCTTTCTTT
CDR3aa: CASSQERVRAEAFF
j_gene: TRBJ1-1
abundance: NA
v_gene: TRBV4-2
d_gene: NA

CDR3nt: TGTGCCAGCTCGCTCAGACAGGGAAGACAAGAGACCCAGTACTTC
CDR3aa: CASSLRQGRQETQYF
j_gene: TRBJ2-5
abundance: NA
v_gene: TRBV18
d_gene: TRBD1

CDR3nt: TGTGCCAGCAGCTTCACAGGGTTTCACGAGCAGTACTTC
CDR3aa: CASSFTGFHEQYF
j_gene: TRBJ2-7
abundance: NA
v_gene: TRBV11-2
d_gene: NA

CDR3nt: TGTGCCATCAGTGAAACCTTACAGGCGGACTCACCCCTCCACTTT
CDR3aa: CAISETLQADSPLHF
j_gene: TRBJ1-6
abundance: NA
v_gene: TRBV10-3
d_gene: NA

CDR3nt: TGTGCCAGCAGCCAAGAGGGACAGGGGAACACTGAAGCTTTCTTT
CDR3aa: CASSQEGQGNTEAFF
j_gene: TRBJ1-1
abundance: NA
v_gene: TRBV3-1/TRBV3-2
d_gene: TRBD1

CDR3nt: TGTGCCAGCAACCACGGACTAGCGGCTTATTTTATCAGTGTGGATGAGCAGTTCTTC
CDR3aa: CASNHGLAAYFISVDEQFF
j_gene: TRBJ2-1
abundance: NA
v_gene: TRBV28
d_gene: TRBD2

CDR3nt: TGTGCCTCAGGAGGGCATATCGGGGAGCTGTTTTTT
CDR3aa: CASGGHIGELFF
j_gene: TRBJ2-2
abundance: NA
v_gene: TRBV7-9
d_gene: NA

CDR3nt: TGCGCCAGCAGCCCCAGGAATTCGAACACTGAAGCTTTCTTT
CDR3aa: CASSPRNSNTEAFF
j_gene: TRBJ1-1
abundance: NA
v_gene: TRBV5-1
d_gene: NA

CDR3nt: TGTGCCAGCAGCCCCTCAACAGGGGACGGCTACACCTTC
CDR3aa: CASSPSTGDGYTF
j_gene: TRBJ1-2
abundance: NA
v_gene: TRBV7-9
d_gene: TRBD1

CDR3nt: TGTGCCAGCAGCTCCCCGGGGGGGTCTGGCAATGAGCAGTTCTTC
CDR3aa: CASSSPGGSGNEQFF
j_gene: TRBJ2-1
abundance: NA
v_gene: TRBV7-3
d_gene: TRBD2

CDR3nt: TGTGCCAGCAGTCCACAGGGGTCGGCGAATTCACCCCTCCACTTT
CDR3aa: CASSPQGSANSPLHF
j_gene: TRBJ1-6
abundance: NA
v_gene: TRBV7-9
d_gene: TRBD1

CDR3nt: TGTGCCAGCAGCTTAGGTGTTCTGGGGGGGAATGAGCAGTTCTTC
CDR3aa: CASSLGVLGGNEQFF
j_gene: TRBJ2-1
abundance: NA
v_gene: TRBV11-2
d_gene: TRBD2

CDR3nt: TGTGCCAGCACCCAGACCCTGGGACAGGCTGGAAACACCATATATTTT
CDR3aa: CASTQTLGQAGNTIYF
j_gene: TRBJ1-3
abundance: NA
v_gene: TRBV28
d_gene: TRBD1

CDR3nt: TGTGCCAGCAGTGAGGCGGGGCGCAATCAGCCCCAGCATTTT
CDR3aa: CASSEAGRNQPQHF
j_gene: TRBJ1-5
abundance: NA
v_gene: TRBV25-1
d_gene: NA

CDR3nt: TGTGCCAGCAGCCAAGATAACAGGAGGAACACTGAAGCTTTCTTT
CDR3aa: CASSQDNRRNTEAFF
j_gene: TRBJ1-1
abundance: NA
v_gene: TRBV3-1/TRBV3-2
d_gene: NA

CDR3nt: TGTGCCAGTAGTACCCCGGGTATGGGGCTCACTGAAGCTTTCTTT
CDR3aa: CASSTPGMGLTEAFF
j_gene: TRBJ1-1
abundance: once
v_gene: TRBV19
d_gene: NA

CDR3nt: TGTGCAAGTCGCCTGACTAGCGGGAGGTCACCTCACTCCTACAATGAGCAGTTCTTC
CDR3aa: CASRLTSGRSPHSYNEQFF
j_gene: TRBJ2-1
abundance: NA
v_gene: TRBV12-2
d_gene: NA

CDR3nt: TGCAGCGTCCTTGGGGGGGGCTTCTATGGCTACACCTTC
CDR3aa: CSVLGGGFYGYTF
j_gene: TRBJ1-2
abundance: once
v_gene: TRBV29-1
d_gene: NA

CDR3nt: TGTGCCAGCAGTGGTTCAGGGCGTATCAATCAGCCCCAGCATTTT
CDR3aa: CASSGSGRINQPQHF
j_gene: TRBJ1-5
abundance: NA
v_gene: TRBV2
d_gene: NA

CDR3nt: TGTGCCAGCAGCGCGGGACCCGGACGCCCCAGCAATCAGCCCCAGCATTTT
CDR3aa: CASSAGPGRPSNQPQHF
j_gene: TRBJ1-5
abundance: NA
v_gene: TRBV5-8
d_gene: NA

CDR3nt: TGTGCCAGCAGCACCACCCCGGGACAGGGTAATGAAAAACTGTTTTTT
CDR3aa: CASSTTPGQGNEKLFF
j_gene: TRBJ1-4
abundance: NA
v_gene: TRBV9
d_gene: TRBD1

CDR3nt: TGTGCCAGCAGCCAAGAATGGTGGGGAGGATGGGAGACCCAGTACTTC
CDR3aa: CASSQEWWGGWETQYF
j_gene: TRBJ2-5
abundance: NA
v_gene: TRBV3-1/TRBV3-2
d_gene: NA

CDR3nt: TGTGCCAGCAGACAGGGGGGGACTGAAGCTTTCTTT
CDR3aa: CASRQGGTEAFF
j_gene: TRBJ1-1
abundance: few
v_gene: TRBV6-5
d_gene: TRBD1

CDR3nt: TGCGCCAGCAGTCGTTACAGGGATACTGAAGCTTTCTTT
CDR3aa: CASSRYRDTEAFF
j_gene: TRBJ1-1
abundance: once
v_gene: TRBV10-2
d_gene: NA

CDR3nt: TGCGCCAGCAGGTCTCTCGAGACCCAGTACTTC
CDR3aa: CASRSLETQYF
j_gene: TRBJ2-5
abundance: NA
v_gene: TRBV5-1
d_gene: NA

CDR3nt: TGTGCCAGCAGTCCGTACAGTGGCTCTGGAAACACCATATATTTT
CDR3aa: CASSPYSGSGNTIYF
j_gene: TRBJ1-3
abundance: few
v_gene: TRBV2
d_gene: NA

CDR3nt: TGTGCCAGCAGCGGACAGACGGTCGGACAGCCCCAGCATTTT
CDR3aa: CASSGQTVGQPQHF
j_gene: TRBJ1-5
abundance: NA
v_gene: TRBV7-2
d_gene: NA

CDR3nt: TGTGCCAGTAGTTTGGGGCGCACCCTCGAGCAGTACTTC
CDR3aa: CASSLGRTLEQYF
j_gene: TRBJ2-7
abundance: NA
v_gene: TRBV19
d_gene: NA

CDR3nt: TGTGCCAGCAGTCGGACAGGGGACTTCTATGGCTACACCTTC
CDR3aa: CASSRTGDFYGYTF
j_gene: TRBJ1-2
abundance: NA
v_gene: TRBV2
d_gene: TRBD1

CDR3nt: TGCGCCAGCAGCTTGATTGGCAACCAGAACACTGAAGCTTTCTTT
CDR3aa: CASSLIGNQNTEAFF
j_gene: TRBJ1-1
abundance: NA
v_gene: TRBV5-1
d_gene: NA

CDR3nt: TGTGCCAGCAGCTTAACCCAGGGGAACTATGGCTACACCTTC
CDR3aa: CASSLTQGNYGYTF
j_gene: TRBJ1-2
abundance: NA
v_gene: TRBV7-9
d_gene: NA

CDR3nt: TGTGCCAGCAGCCTAACAGGGCTAGACTATGGCTACACCTTC
CDR3aa: CASSLTGLDYGYTF
j_gene: TRBJ1-2
abundance: NA
v_gene: TRBV11-2
d_gene: NA

CDR3nt: TGTGCCAGCAGCCTAGACAGCGGGGAGCAGTACTTC
CDR3aa: CASSLDSGEQYF
j_gene: TRBJ2-7
abundance: NA
v_gene: TRBV7-6
d_gene: NA

CDR3nt: TGTGCCAGCAGTGGGACAGGGGGTGCTCAGCCCCAGCATTTT
CDR3aa: CASSGTGGAQPQHF
j_gene: TRBJ1-5
abundance: NA
v_gene: TRBV2
d_gene: TRBD1

CDR3nt: TGTGCCAGCAGCCAAGGGTCCGCTGTGCGGGGCCAAGAGACCCAGTACTTC
CDR3aa: CASSQGSAVRGQETQYF
j_gene: TRBJ2-5
abundance: NA
v_gene: TRBV3-1/TRBV3-2
d_gene: NA

CDR3nt: TGTGCCAGCAGCCCCCGGACAGGGGGTGTTGGAAACACCATATATTTT
CDR3aa: CASSPRTGGVGNTIYF
j_gene: TRBJ1-3
abundance: NA
v_gene: TRBV5-8
d_gene: TRBD1

CDR3nt: TGTGCCAGCAGCCAAGCGGGGAGAAACTATGGCTACACCTTC
CDR3aa: CASSQAGRNYGYTF
j_gene: TRBJ1-2
abundance: NA
v_gene: TRBV3-1/TRBV3-2
d_gene: NA

CDR3nt: TGTGCCAGCACCTCGCTTTGGGGGCTGGACAATGAGCAGTTCTTC
CDR3aa: CASTSLWGLDNEQFF
j_gene: TRBJ2-1
abundance: few
v_gene: TRBV28
d_gene: NA